This T cell receptor beta chain was sequenced in a study of control samples from healthy donors and cancer patients. Per germline, CDR1 SGDLS and CDR2 YYNGEE. The CDR3 runs 15 residues. The ends were cut back, 0 bases at V and 0 bases at J, with 6 bases in the middle. Here immunoSEQ multiplex PCR was the method, and the copy in TCRdb shows in-frame clones only, minus some. In the table there are about 120,000 clones, around nine tenths of which are singletons. The V gene is TRBV9, the J gene TRBJ1-4, with D uncertain. The clonotype was recovered from a man aged 25-40 years in good health. The specimen sequenced was blood. The CDR3 DNA is TGTGCCAGCAGCGTAGGGGGATCAACTAATGAAAAACTGTTTTTT. Translation: CASSVGGSTNEKLFF.